Presented here are 18 T cell receptor beta chains from one specimen sequenced in a study of identical twins. One entry per CDR3 protein, called by TCRdb with MiXCR from the 5' RACE reads. The table lists some 100,000 distinct CDR3 sequences, under 6.5% of them singletons. Source material: memory T cells sorted from blood. These receptors came from a woman in her forties or fifties in good health.

The J gene is TRBJ2-7, the V gene TRBV3-1; a weak D match, TRBD2 (6 bases). V lost 2 bases, J lost 3 bases, and 11 bases lay in between. This CDR3 spans 14 amino acids. Germline V gene lookup returns CDR1 LGHDT and CDR2 YNNKEL (reference sequence). The CDR3 region is CASSQSGLNYEQYV. The CDR3, as DNA: TGTGCCAGCAGCCAATCGGGACTCAACTACGAGCAGTACGTC.

This clonotype was detected many times. The rearrangement links TRBV2 to TRBJ2-2; possibly TRBD1 or TRBD2 for D (5 bases each). The germline V gene has CDR1 SNHLY and CDR2 FYNNEI. V was clipped by 0 bases and J by 6 bases, with 5 bases between them. This CDR3 comprises 13 residues. The chain's CDR3 is CASSEAGAGELFF. In DNA form, the CDR3 reads TGTGCCAGCAGTGAAGCGGGGGCCGGGGAGCTGTTTTTT. Supplemented by reference TRBV2 and TRBJ2-2, the full variable domain reads EPEVTQTPSHQVTQMGQEVILRCVPISNHLYFYWYRQILGQKVEFLVSFYNNEISEKSEIFDDQFSVERPDGSNFTLKIRSTKLEDSAMYFCASSEAGAGELFFGEGSRLTVL.

At least ten counts were recorded for this clonotype. This chain joins TRBV5-6 and TRBJ2-7; D not resolved. CDR3 length: 13 residues. Trimming took off 4 bases at V and 4 bases at J, with 12 bases between the two ends. Germline loops: CDR1 SGHDT, CDR2 YYEEEE. CDR3 nucleotides: TGTGCCAGCAGCCCCGGAAGTATTTACGAGCAGTACGTC. Protein sequence: CASSPGSIYEQYV.

This clonotype was detected a few times. The chain employs TRBV6-1 and TRBJ2-1; 9 nucleotides align to TRBD2. Trimming removed 5 bases from V and 8 bases from J; junction bases left unmatched: 7. Germline V gives CDR1 MNHNS, CDR2 SASEGT. The CDR3 length is 14 residues. The CDR3 is CASSPGLARDEQFF. DNA for the CDR3: TGTGCCAGCAGTCCGGGACTAGCTAGGGATGAGCAGTTCTTC.

In its sample, this clonotype was seen a few times. V and J are TRBV7-2 and TRBJ2-1; D is ambiguous. The CDR3 loop spans 13 amino acids. CDR1 and CDR2 from the germline V gene are SGHTA and FQGNSA. V lost 1 base and J 10 bases, leaving 11 bases between the germline ends. The CDR3, as DNA: TGTGCCAGCAGCTTAGGGCCCATGGCGGAGCAGTTCTTC. Its protein product is CASSLGPMAEQFF.

In this sample, this clonotype turned up many times. V and J are TRBV9 and TRBJ1-5; no reliable D call. The CDR3 covers 14 residues. Trimming removed 4 bases at V and 9 bases at J, with 17 bases between. Per the germline V gene, CDR1 is SGDLS and CDR2 is YYNGEE. The chain's CDR3 is CASSLGFVGSPQHF. Written as DNA, the CDR3 is TGTGCCAGCAGCCTGGGTTTTGTGGGGTCGCCCCAGCATTTT. The full variable domain, with the rest looked up from reference TRBV9 and TRBJ1-5, is DSGVTQTPKHLITATGQRVTLRCSPRSGDLSVYWYQQSLDQGLQFLIQYYNGEERAKGNILERFSAQQFPDLHSELNLSSLELGDSALYFCASSLGFVGSPQHFGDGTRLSIL.

This clonotype was seen repeatedly, ten times or more. The rearrangement joins TRBV14 to TRBJ1-1; 7 nucleotides agree with TRBD1. CDR1 and CDR2 from the germline V gene are SGHDN and FVKESK. V was clipped by 0 bases and J by 4 bases; unmatched bases: 5. CDR3 size: 15 residues. Written as DNA, the CDR3 is TGTGCCAGCAGCCAAGACCGGGACAGAGGCACTGAAGCTTTCTTT. Translation: CASSQDRDRGTEAFF.

This clonotype was recorded many times. The V gene is TRBV12-3 or TRBV12-4, the J gene TRBJ2-5; 9 bases are a match to TRBD1. V shed 4 bases and J 3 bases; nucleotides not matched to a gene: 0. The CDR3 length is 13 residues. CDR3 loop: CASSWTGEETQYF. CDR3 bases: TGTGCCAGCAGTTGGACAGGGGAAGAGACCCAGTACTTC.

This clonotype was found many times. The V call is TRBV18, the J call TRBJ2-1, with D perhaps being TRBD1 or TRBD2 (5 bases each). Per germline, CDR1 KGHSH and CDR2 LQKENI. V was pared by 3 bases and J by 0 bases, with 9 bases between. The CDR3 is 15 residues long. CDR3 protein: CASSPPGPSYNEQFF. In DNA, the CDR3 is TGTGCCAGCTCACCCCCGGGACCCTCCTACAATGAGCAGTTCTTC.

This clonotype showed up many times. The rearrangement links TRBV6-1 to TRBJ1-2, with 7 bases fitting TRBD1. Germline V lookup: CDR1 MNHNS, CDR2 SASEGT. With V trimmed by 6 bases and J by 4 bases, 5 bases remained unmatched. The CDR3 length is 13 residues. This CDR3 reads CASRRQGSYGYTF. CDR3 sequence (DNA): TGTGCCAGCAGAAGACAGGGATCCTATGGCTACACCTTC.

This clonotype was seen repeatedly, ten times or more. The CDR3 DNA sequence: TGTGCCAGTAGTATAGGGCCAGGCTACAATGAGCAGTTCTTC. It yields the protein CASSIGPGYNEQFF. V gene TRBV19 combines with J gene TRBJ2-1; D is uncertain. CDR3 size: 14 residues. CDR1 and CDR2 from the germline V gene are LNHDA and SQIVND (reference sequence). V lost 1 base to trimming and J lost 3 bases, with 7 bases between them.

This clonotype was counted ten times or more. The CDR3 spells CASSFGSGGAVKETQYF. The CDR3 region has the DNA TGCGCCAGCAGCTTTGGTTCAGGGGGCGCAGTAAAAGAGACCCAGTACTTC. This chain links TRBV5-1 with TRBJ2-5; 8 bases are shared with TRBD1. With 2 bases clipped from V and 3 bases from J, the junction kept 12 bases outside the gene matches. This CDR3 is built from 17 residues. CDR1 and CDR2 (germline): SGHRS, YFSETQ. Supplemented by reference TRBV5-1 and TRBJ2-5, the full variable domain reads KAGVTQTPRYLIKTRGQQVTLSCSPISGHRSVSWYQQTPGQGLQFLFEYFSETQRNKGNFPGRFSGRQFSNSRSEMNVSTLELGDSALYLCASSFGSGGAVKETQYFGPGTRLLVL.

CDR3 nucleotides: TGTGCCATCAGGCCGTCTAGGGATACGCAGTATTTT. Protein sequence: CAIRPSRDTQYF. The V and J genes are TRBV10-3 and TRBJ2-3; D is unclear. The germline CDR1 and CDR2 sequences are ENHRY and SYGVKD. The CDR3 contains 12 residues. Trimming removed 6 bases from V and 6 bases from J, with 10 bases in between.

This clonotype was picked up many times. The chain employs TRBV12-5 and TRBJ1-5; 12 nucleotides agree with TRBD1. Losses at the gene ends were 5 bases for V and 3 bases for J; bases not matched to a gene: 5. In germline, CDR1 is LGHNT, CDR2 FRNRAP. The CDR3 sequence is 16 residues long. CDR3 in amino acids: CASGPGQGAANQPQHF. The CDR3 DNA sequence: TGTGCTAGTGGTCCGGGACAGGGGGCCGCCAATCAGCCCCAGCATTTT.

This clonotype has a count of ten or more. The V and J genes are TRBV5-1 and TRBJ2-5; 7 bases map to TRBD1. The CDR3 runs to 15 residues. Per the germline V gene, CDR1 is SGHRS and CDR2 is YFSETQ. The J segment lost 5 bases and the V segment lost 0 bases, leaving 7 bases of the junction unmatched. CDR3 DNA sequence: TGCGCCAGCAGCTTGGTTACAGGGGTGACGGAGACCCAGTACTTC. Translating gives CASSLVTGVTETQYF.

This clonotype was counted at least ten times. The chain couples TRBV5-7 to TRBJ1-1, with D perhaps matching TRBD1 (5 bases). TRBV5-7 is treated as an ORF (open reading frame) with a function not yet certain. Between the trimmed V and J ends, which lost 1 base and 1 base, there was a span of 14 bases. This CDR3 spans 16 amino acids. The CDR3 spells CASSLTNARANTEAFF. The CDR3 region has the DNA TGTGCCAGCAGCTTGACAAACGCCAGGGCGAACACTGAAGCTTTCTTT.

The chain employs TRBV6-1 and TRBJ2-7, with D tentatively TRBD2 (7 bases). From germline, CDR1 is MNHNS and CDR2 SASEGT. The CDR3 is 16 residues long. Trimming left V 5 bases short and J 4 bases short, with 21 bases between. The CDR3 DNA reads TGTGCCAGCAGTTCACCTAAGGGGGGGCGCTTATACGAGCAGTACGTC. Its translation: CASSSPKGGRLYEQYV.

This clonotype was observed many times. The gene calls are TRBV5-1 and TRBJ1-4; 10 bases align to TRBD1. Germline-derived CDR1 and CDR2 are SGHRS and YFSETQ. Trimming at V came to 0 bases and at J to 7 bases, leaving 3 bases not matched to a gene. There are 15 residues in the CDR3. As DNA, the CDR3 is TGCGCCAGCAGCTTGGAAGGACAGGGGGGTGAAAAACTGTTTTTT. It encodes CASSLEGQGGEKLFF.